A selection of T cell receptor beta chains follows, all from one sample in a study of CD8 T cells in Susac syndrome. TCRdb re-analysed the immunoSEQ multiplex PCR reads in MiXCR, keeping a single row per CDR3 protein. Among 77,000 or so distinct CDR3 sequences listed, approximately 94% were seen once. The material sequenced was CD4+ T cells from PBMCs. Every receptor here comes from a human donor with Susac syndrome. The CDR3 runs from the conserved cysteine through the conserved F or W. D genes are given only for firm matches. The size entry is marked missing in some rows and otherwise reads once, few, many or a size class.

>.|TRBV7-9|TRBJ2-3|TRBD2
TGTGCCAGCAGCTTAGGCGGGACTAGCGGGGCGAGACGCACAGATACGCAGTATTTT
CASSLGGTSGARRTDTQYF
>.|TRBV7-2|TRBJ2-3|.
TGTGCCAGCAGCTTTTTGGTCCCTACCAGAGATACGCAGTATTTT
CASSFLVPTRDTQYF
>.|TRBV6-5|TRBJ1-1|.
TGTGCCAGCAGCCCGCCGGGGCGGGCGGGGGCTTTCTTT
CASSPPGRAGAFF
>.|TRBV5-1|TRBJ2-1|.
TGCGCCAGCAGCTTCGGGTCTGGTGAGCAGTTCTTC
CASSFGSGEQFF
>.|TRBV27|TRBJ2-1|TRBD2
TGTGCCAGCAGGCCGGGACTAGCGAGCGGGTTATACAATGAGCAGTTCTTC
CASRPGLASGLYNEQFF
>.|TRBV18|TRBJ2-1|TRBD2
TGTGCCAGCTCACCATTGAGGGAGGGTGAGCAGTTCTTC
CASSPLREGEQFF
>.|TRBV29-1|TRBJ2-1|TRBD2
TGCAGCGTCGCGGGACTAGCGGTATACAATGAGCAGTTCTTC
CSVAGLAVYNEQFF
>.|TRBV20-1|TRBJ2-2|TRBD2
TGCAGTGCTAGAGATGAGGCGACTAGCGGGAGGACCTCGTTAGGGACCGGGGAGCTTTTTTTT
CSARDEATSGRTSLGTGELFF
>.|TRBV7-8|TRBJ2-3|TRBD2
TGTGCCAGCAGCCTAGGACGGGGGGTTGGGAATACGCAGTATTTT
CASSLGRGVGNTQYF
>.|TRBV12-3/TRBV12-4|TRBJ2-3|.
TGTGCCAGCAGTTTAGCGCTTTGGGCAGCTAGCACAGATACGCAGTATTTT
CASSLALWAASTDTQYF
>few|TRBV4-1|TRBJ2-7|.
TGCGCCAGCAGCCCCCGGGACAAGTCCTACGAGCAGTACTTC
CASSPRDKSYEQYF
>once|TRBV7-2|TRBJ1-6|.
TGTGCCAGCAGCGCGACTTATAATTCACCCCTCCACTTT
CASSATYNSPLHF
>.|TRBV2|TRBJ2-3|TRBD2
TGTGCCAGCAGTGTCGAGCGGGGCGGAGATACGCAGTATTTT
CASSVERGGDTQYF
>.|TRBV7-3|TRBJ2-2|TRBD2
TGTGCCAGCAGCGCAGCTAGCGGGAACACCGGGGAGCTGTTTTTT
CASSAASGNTGELFF
>.|TRBV19|TRBJ1-1|TRBD1
TGTGCCAGTAGTACCCATGGGACAGCAATTGAAGCTTTCTTT
CASSTHGTAIEAFF
>.|TRBV20-1|TRBJ2-2|.
TGCAGTGCTACCCTACAGGGATCAGGTACCGGGGAGCTGTTTTTT
CSATLQGSGTGELFF
>.|TRBV14|TRBJ2-7|TRBD1
TGTGCCAGCAGCCAAGATAAGGGGGCCAAGGGATACGAGCAGTACTTC
CASSQDKGAKGYEQYF
>.|TRBV20-1|TRBJ2-5|TRBD2
TGCAGTGCTAGGAGCGGGATCCAAGAGACCCAGTACTTC
CSARSGIQETQYF
>.|TRBV20-1|TRBJ2-1|.
TGCAGTGCGAGCCGGCCTAAATACAATGAGCAGTTCTTC
CSASRPKYNEQFF
>.|TRBV15|TRBJ2-7|TRBD1
TGTGCCACCAGCAGAGAAGGGACAGGGGCCTACGAGCAGTACTTC
CATSREGTGAYEQYF
>once|TRBV7-3|TRBJ2-6|TRBD1
TGTGCCAGCAGCTTAAGGGGACAGGGTTACGGGGCCAACGTCCTGACTTTC
CASSLRGQGYGANVLTF
>.|TRBV28|TRBJ2-7|.
TGTGCCAGCAGTTTACCCCGGGATAGGGCAGAGCAGTACTTC
CASSLPRDRAEQYF
>.|TRBV29-1|TRBJ1-2|TRBD1
TGCAGCGTTCCGTTGGGTTCGACAGGGGGCGCGGGCTACACCTTC
CSVPLGSTGGAGYTF
>once|TRBV30|TRBJ1-1|.
TGTGCCTGGAGTCGGGCGAACACTGAAGCTTTCTTT
CAWSRANTEAFF
>.|TRBV14|TRBJ2-6|TRBD1
TGTGCCAGCAGCCAATGGCCCGGGACAGGGGGAGCTGGGGCCAACGTCCTGACTTTC
CASSQWPGTGGAGANVLTF
>.|TRBV20-1|TRBJ1-2|TRBD1
TGCAGTGCTAGTCCGGGACAGGGAGCCTATGGCTACACCTTC
CSASPGQGAYGYTF
>.|TRBV4-2|TRBJ1-4|.
TGTGCCAGCAGCCAGTCGGGGAGGCGAGATGAAAAACTGTTTTTT
CASSQSGRRDEKLFF
>few|TRBV12-3/TRBV12-4|TRBJ2-3|TRBD2
TGTGCCAGCAGTTTAGGCGGGGGGGCAGATACGCAGTATTTT
CASSLGGGADTQYF
>once|TRBV20-1|TRBJ2-7|.
TGCAGTGCTGGTAGCGGTCTGGGCCTGGGCGAGCAGTACTTC
CSAGSGLGLGEQYF
>.|TRBV29-1|TRBJ2-2|.
TGCAGCGTTGGAAACACCGGGGAGCTGTTTTTT
CSVGNTGELFF
>once|TRBV4-2|TRBJ2-7|TRBD1
TGTGCCAGCAGCCAAGATTCAGGACAGGGTCCTACTCGGGAGCAGTACTTC
CASSQDSGQGPTREQYF
>.|TRBV11-2|TRBJ2-1|TRBD1
TGTGCCAGCAGCCCCGGGACAGGGTTGGTGTCTGAGCAGTTCTTC
CASSPGTGLVSEQFF
>.|TRBV30|TRBJ2-3|TRBD1
TGTGCCTGGGGCTCCGGGACAGGCTTCACAGATACGCAGTATTTT
CAWGSGTGFTDTQYF
>.|TRBV29-1|TRBJ1-1|.
TGCAGCGTCAGGGCCCTAGCGAACACTGAAGCTTTCTTT
CSVRALANTEAFF
>.|TRBV5-1|TRBJ2-7|.
TGCGCCAGCAGTTACGTTTTCAGGGCGACCTACGAGCAGTACTTC
CASSYVFRATYEQYF
>.|TRBV19|TRBJ2-7|.
TGTGCCAGTAGTATAGATCAGAGTAAGCCCTCCTACGAGCAGTACTTC
CASSIDQSKPSYEQYF
>.|TRBV30|TRBJ2-5|TRBD2
TGTGCCTGGAGTCCCACGGTCGTGGGAGGGGAGACCCAGTACTTC
CAWSPTVVGGETQYF
>.|TRBV7-2|TRBJ2-7|.
TGTGCCAGCAGCTTAGCAAACGGGAGACAGTACGAGCAGTACTTC
CASSLANGRQYEQYF
>once|TRBV19|TRBJ1-1|TRBD1
TGTGCCAGTGGGACAGGGAACACTGAAGCTTTCTTT
CASGTGNTEAFF
>.|TRBV27|TRBJ2-1|TRBD2
TGTGCCAGCAGTCCCTACCAAACTAGCGGGGTATATAATGAGCAGTTCTTC
CASSPYQTSGVYNEQFF
>.|TRBV30|TRBJ2-7|.
TGTGCCTGGAGTTCCGCTAACGAGCAGTACTTC
CAWSSANEQYF
>.|TRBV6-2/TRBV6-3|TRBJ2-1|.
TGTGCCAGCAGCGACCCAGTTGGTGAGCAGTTCTTC
CASSDPVGEQFF
>.|TRBV18|TRBJ1-4|.
TGTGCCAGCTCAGGCAACAGGGCTGGACTTTCTAATGAAAAACTGTTTTTT
CASSGNRAGLSNEKLFF
>.|TRBV24-1|TRBJ1-5|.
TGTGCCACCAGTGCCGGGGGGCGCAATCAGCCCCAGCATTTT
CATSAGGRNQPQHF
>.|TRBV20-1|TRBJ2-1|.
TGCAACCGGGCCTTGGGGGGCTACAATGAGCAGTTCTTC
CNRALGGYNEQFF
>.|TRBV9|TRBJ2-3|.
TGTGCCAGCAGCCAAGGGGTGAGCCCAGATACGCAGTATTTT
CASSQGVSPDTQYF
>once|TRBV28|TRBJ2-7|TRBD2
TGTGCCAGCAGCCTCCCAGCGGGAGCGAGGGAGCAGTACTTC
CASSLPAGAREQYF
>.|TRBV10-3|TRBJ1-5|TRBD1
TGTGCCGTCAGACAGGGGGTAGACAATCAGCCCCAGCATTTT
CAVRQGVDNQPQHF
>once|TRBV20-1|TRBJ2-2|.
TGCAGTGCTACCCCACAGGGATCAGGTACCGGGGAGCTGTTTTTT
CSATPQGSGTGELFF
>.|TRBV5-6|TRBJ2-2|.
TGTGCCAGCAGCTTCGGGGTCGACACCGGGGAGCTGTTTTTT
CASSFGVDTGELFF
>.|TRBV20-1|TRBJ1-3|.
TGCAGTGCTAGAAGGACAAGCTCTGGAAACACCATATATTTT
CSARRTSSGNTIYF
>.|TRBV7-2|TRBJ2-3|.
TGTGCCAGCAGCAATTTCTTTGATACGCAGTATTTT
CASSNFFDTQYF
>.|TRBV20-1|TRBJ2-7|TRBD2
TGCAGTGCTACGGCGGGAGGGCCCTACGAGCAGTACTTC
CSATAGGPYEQYF
>few|TRBV5-1|TRBJ2-4|TRBD2
TGCGCCAGCAGCTTATCCGGGGGGGCCAAAAACATTCAGTACTTC
CASSLSGGAKNIQYF
>.|TRBV13|TRBJ2-2|TRBD2
TGTGCCAGCAGCTTAGGTGGACTAGCGGCTGACACCGGGGAGCTGTTTTTT
CASSLGGLAADTGELFF
>.|TRBV20-1|TRBJ2-1|.
TGCAGTGCTATACTCGATTTCGGGAATGAGCAGTTCTTC
CSAILDFGNEQFF
>.|TRBV2|TRBJ1-5|.
TGTGCCAGCAGTGAATTGGAGGCGAGGGGCAATCAGCCCCAGCATTTT
CASSELEARGNQPQHF
>.|TRBV6-5|TRBJ2-7|.
TGTGCCAGCAGTTACGGCCACGAGCAGTACTTC
CASSYGHEQYF